The 20 T cell receptor beta chains below all came from one sample that was sequenced in a study of blood T cell repertoires in COVID-19. The protocol was immunoSEQ multiplex PCR, while the TCRdb copy is restricted to in-frame clones and leaves out a portion. The profile shows around 250,000 clones, around 90% of them singletons. The sequencing input was peripheral blood. Receptors originate from a woman in her sixties or seventies with COVID-19, enrolled during active disease.

This clone was picked up a small number of times. J is TRBJ1-5 and V is TRBV18; D possibly corresponds to TRBD1 (6 bases). Germline V gene sequence: CDR1 KGHSH, CDR2 LQKENI. The CDR3 length is 14 residues. Trimming removed 2 bases at V and 5 bases at J, with 10 bases between. The CDR3 DNA sequence: TGTGCCAGCTCACCATTCGCAGGGGATCAGCCCCAGCATTTT. It is translated as CASSPFAGDQPQHF.

The chain is built from TRBV20-1 and TRBJ2-5, with TRBD2 matching over 9 bases. Unmatched junction bases numbered 12, after V lost 3 bases and J lost 7 bases. The CDR3 has 15 amino acids. Germline V gene data show CDR1 as DFQATT and CDR2 as SNEGSKA (reference sequence). CDR3 protein: CSASGLAGPRGTQYF. In DNA form, the CDR3 reads TGCAGTGCTAGTGGTCTAGCGGGGCCTAGGGGGACCCAGTACTTC.

This sequence joins TRBV2 and TRBJ2-5, with 13 bases matching TRBD2. V shed 5 bases and J 5 bases; nucleotides not matched to a gene: 5. The CDR3 length is 15 residues. The V gene's germline CDR1 is SNHLY and CDR2 FYNNEI. CDR3 sequence reads: CASSSGLAGEETQYF. In nucleotides, the CDR3 is TGTGCCAGCAGTTCCGGACTAGCGGGGGAGGAGACCCAGTACTTC.

The chain recombines TRBV7-3 with TRBJ2-2; 9 nucleotides line up with TRBD1. The CDR3 is made up of 16 amino acids. Losses at the gene ends were 5 bases for V and 5 bases for J; bases not matched to a gene: 9. Germline CDR1 and CDR2: SGHTA and FQGTGA. The CDR3 reads CASSAQGASSTGELFF. DNA for the CDR3: TGTGCCAGCAGCGCACAGGGGGCGAGTTCAACCGGGGAGCTGTTTTTT.

The V gene is TRBV5-1, the J gene TRBJ2-2; 10 bases fit TRBD1. Germline V CDR1 and CDR2: SGHRS, YFSETQ. The CDR3 extends over 15 amino acids. V lost 4 bases, J lost 4 bases, and 4 bases stayed unmatched. The DNA for the CDR3 is TGCGCCAGCAGCGCCCGGGACAGGGGCACCGGGGAGCTGTTTTTT. This translates into CASSARDRGTGELFF. Full variable domain (outside the CDR3, taken from reference TRBV5-1 and TRBJ2-2): KAGVTQTPRYLIKTRGQQVTLSCSPISGHRSVSWYQQTPGQGLQFLFEYFSETQRNKGNFPGRFSGRQFSNSRSEMNVSTLELGDSALYLCASSARDRGTGELFFGEGSRLTVL.

The rearrangement uses TRBV4-2 and TRBJ1-1; D gene uncertain. Germline V lookup: CDR1 LGHNA, CDR2 YNFKEQ. The CDR3 is 13 residues long. Deletions cut 8 bases from V and 1 base from J, with 11 bases between. The CDR3 DNA sequence: TGTGCCAGCTTGAGGATACCGAACACTGAAGCTTTCTTT. Protein sequence: CASLRIPNTEAFF.

V gene TRBV4-2 combines with J gene TRBJ2-3, with 9 positions matching TRBD2. The CDR3 runs 17 residues. CDR1 is LGHNA, CDR2 YNFKEQ, per germline. The trim removed 4 bases at V and 2 bases at J, leaving 10 bases unmatched. CDR3 region: CASSPDGAGGHTDTQYF. The CDR3 DNA sequence: TGTGCCAGCAGCCCCGACGGAGCGGGGGGCCACACAGATACGCAGTATTTT.

The CDR3 sequence is CASSRGTGGSPLHF. CDR3 in DNA: TGTGCCAGCAGCCGCGGGACAGGGGGTTCGCCCCTCCACTTT. The J gene is TRBJ1-6, the V gene TRBV6-5; 11 bases line up with TRBD1. Trimming removed 6 bases from V and 13 bases from J; junction bases left unmatched: 8. This CDR3 has 14 amino acids. Germline V lookup: CDR1 MNHEY, CDR2 SVGAGI.

This rearrangement joins TRBV7-8 to TRBJ1-1, with a tentative D call TRBD1 (5 bases). The V gene's germline CDR1 is SGHVS and CDR2 FQNEAQ. The length of the CDR3 is 15 residues. V was clipped by 5 bases and J by 0 bases, with 13 bases between them. Written as DNA, the CDR3 is TGTGCCAGCAGCAGCGGGGGGGAACTGAACACTGAAGCTTTCTTT. Translating gives CASSSGGELNTEAFF.

The V call is TRBV5-1, the J call TRBJ1-6; 7 positions match TRBD1. With 6 bases clipped from V and 7 bases from J, the junction kept 10 bases outside the gene matches. This CDR3 comprises 15 residues. From germline, CDR1 is SGHRS and CDR2 YFSETQ. The CDR3 sequence: CASTEGANGNSPLHF. The CDR3 DNA reads as TGCGCCAGCACCGAGGGGGCGAACGGGAATTCACCCCTCCACTTT.

This chain connects TRBV25-1 to TRBJ1-2; a weak D match, TRBD1 (5 bases). V was pared by 6 bases and J by 5 bases, with 16 bases between. The CDR3 loop spans 14 amino acids. Germline assignment: CDR1 MGHDK and CDR2 SYGVNS. The CDR3 DNA reads as TGTGCCAGCAGCAGGGAGGAAACTGGGTATGGCTACACCTTC. Translating gives CASSREETGYGYTF.

V is TRBV19 and J is TRBJ1-3, with 10 positions matching TRBD1. The CDR3 extends over 15 amino acids. V was pared by 8 bases and J by 4 bases, with 8 bases of the junction left unmatched. CDR1 and CDR2 (germline): LNHDA, SQIVND (reference sequence). CDR3 amino acids: CASSPGQGGGNTIYF. The DNA for the CDR3 is TGTGCCAGTTCTCCCGGACAGGGGGGAGGAAACACCATATATTTT.

Here the CDR3 DNA reads TGTGCCAGCAGCCCCACGGGATTTGATGGCTACACCTTC. Protein: CASSPTGFDGYTF. The V gene is TRBV7-8, the J gene TRBJ1-2; D remains ambiguous. The CDR3 is 13 amino acids. The V and J ends lost 5 bases and 6 bases respectively, with 13 bases between them. CDR1 and CDR2 from the germline V gene are SGHVS and FQNEAQ.

The chain links TRBV11-1 to TRBJ1-1; D not certain. CDR3 length: 15 residues. The V and J ends lost 0 bases and 1 base respectively, with 9 bases between them. The V gene's germline CDR1 is SGHAT and CDR2 FQDESV (reference sequence). CDR3 nucleotide sequence: TGTGCCAGCAGCTTAGCGGCAGGAAAGAACACTGAAGCTTTCTTT. This codes for CASSLAAGKNTEAFF.

The chain couples TRBV4-3 to TRBJ2-3; possible D gene TRBD2, 5 bases. CDR1 LGHNA and CDR2 YSLEER come from the germline V gene. The V end was cut by 0 bases, the J end by 4 bases, with 17 bases between. There are 17 residues in the CDR3. The DNA of the CDR3 is TGCGCCAGCAGCCAAGATAGTGCGGGCGTAAGGTCAGATACGCAGTATTTT. Its translation is CASSQDSAGVRSDTQYF.

The chain carries TRBV7-2 and TRBJ1-1; D may be TRBD1 (5 bases). V was cut by 6 bases and J by 4 bases, with 12 bases left in between. Germline assignment: CDR1 SGHTA and CDR2 FQGNSA. CDR3 length: 13 residues. The CDR3, as DNA: TGTGCCAGCAGTATAGGGGATGTCACTGAAGCTTTCTTT. It encodes CASSIGDVTEAFF.

On this clone: Other DNA variants within this sample encode the same CDR3. The chain joins TRBV19 to TRBJ2-1, with 9 bases fitting TRBD1. This CDR3 region has 15 residues. V was clipped by 3 bases and J by 8 bases; unmatched bases: 8. CDR1 LNHDA and CDR2 SQIVND come from the germline V gene (reference sequence). CDR3 coding DNA: TGTGCCAGTAGTATTCGGGGACAGGGTCGGGATGAGCAGTTCTTC. Translation gives CASSIRGQGRDEQFF.

V gene TRBV5-4 combines with J gene TRBJ2-5, with D possibly being TRBD2 (7 bases). Germline CDR1 and CDR2: SGHNT and YYREEE (reference sequence). The CDR3 is made up of 15 amino acids. V was shortened by 7 bases and J by 4 bases, with 20 bases between the two germline ends. The CDR3 bases are TGTGCCAGCCAACGGCTCGGAGGGGGGGGAGAGACCCAGTACTTC. This translates into CASQRLGGGGETQYF.

This chain uses TRBV2 with TRBJ1-1; D call uncertain. V lost 2 bases, J lost 6 bases, and 13 bases lay in between. Germline CDR1 reads SNHLY; CDR2 reads FYNNEI. The CDR3 has 14 residues. CDR3 residues: CASSESSYYPEAFF. In nucleotides, the CDR3 is TGTGCCAGCAGTGAATCGTCTTATTATCCTGAAGCTTTCTTT.

This clone was detected a few times. This rearrangement joins TRBV15 to TRBJ1-2; a weak D match, TRBD1 (6 bases). V lost 3 bases, J lost 7 bases, and 15 bases lay in between. Germline V gene sequence: CDR1 LNHNV, CDR2 YYDKDF (reference sequence). There are 14 residues in the CDR3. This CDR3 reads CATSRERGSGGYTF. The CDR3 coding sequence is TGTGCCACCAGCAGGGAAAGGGGGAGTGGTGGCTACACCTTC.